The T cell receptor beta chain under discussion was sequenced for a study of blood T cell repertoires in COVID-19. Measured with immunoSEQ multiplex PCR; TCRdb has only the in-frame clones, and not every one. The profile shows some 300,000 clones, about 90% of them singletons. As regards this clone: Other DNA sequences in the same sample also yield this CDR3.

After removal of 0 bases from V and 3 bases from J, the junction contained 9 bases not matched to a gene. The CDR3 is 16 residues long. CDR1 and CDR2 (germline): GTSNPN, SVGIG (reference sequence). The TCR comes from a woman between 45 and 65 years old with COVID-19, enrolled during active disease. The chain combines TRBV30 with TRBJ2-3; 7 bases align to TRBD1. Source material: peripheral blood. The CDR3 sequence: CAWSVRGGRGTDTQYF. The CDR3 DNA follows: TGTGCCTGGAGTGTACGAGGGGGCAGGGGGACAGATACGCAGTATTTT.